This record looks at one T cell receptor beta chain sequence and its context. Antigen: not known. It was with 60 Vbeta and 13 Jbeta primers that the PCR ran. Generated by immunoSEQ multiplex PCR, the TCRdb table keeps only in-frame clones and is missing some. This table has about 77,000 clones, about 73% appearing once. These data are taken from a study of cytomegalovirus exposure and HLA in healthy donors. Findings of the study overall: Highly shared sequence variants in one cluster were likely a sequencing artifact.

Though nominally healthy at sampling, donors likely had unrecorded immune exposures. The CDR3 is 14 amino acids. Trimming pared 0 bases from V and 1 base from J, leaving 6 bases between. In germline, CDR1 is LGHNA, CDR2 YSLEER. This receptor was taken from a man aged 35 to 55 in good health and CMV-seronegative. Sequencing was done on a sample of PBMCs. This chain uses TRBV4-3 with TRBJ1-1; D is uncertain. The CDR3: CASSQDYGNTEAFF. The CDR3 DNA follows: TGCGCCAGCAGCCAAGATTACGGGAACACTGAAGCTTTCTTT.